This T cell receptor (beta chain) was sequenced in a study of identical twins. Regarding the study as a whole: Researchers reported excess low generation probability among twin-shared out-of-frame alpha sequences.

TCRdb analysed the 5' RACE reads with MiXCR anew, one entry per CDR3 protein. The data show 450,000 or so distinct CDR3 sequences, 12% to 15% seen once. About this clonotype itself: The antigen remains unidentified. One end of the junction is discordant with germline, which a read error may explain.

The CDR3 length is 15 residues. Germline CDR1 SSHAT, CDR2 FNYEAQ (reference sequence). The same data also contributed to another study, on yellow fever vaccine responses in identical twins.

Material: CD4+ T cells sorted from blood. This clonotype was obtained from a woman aged 18-30 years in good health. The chain couples TRBV7-7 to TRBJ2-5; 9 bases map to TRBD2. The CDR3 nucleotides read TGTGCTAGCAGCTTGCGCGGGGGGGCCACGGAGACCCAGTACTTC. Its protein is CASSLRGGATETQYF.